This passage covers 11 T cell receptor beta chains from one sample sequenced in a study of molecular identifiers for immune sequencing clone quantification. One entry per CDR3 protein, called by TCRdb with MiXCR from the PCR reads. The profile covers approximately 320,000 distinct CDR3 sequences, with about 23% appearing a single time and 0.74% taken by the ten largest. Sequencing was done on a sample of naive CD8+ T cells from blood, with Jurkat cell RNA spiked in. Subset here: FACS-sorted CD8+CD4-CCR7+CD45RA+ naive T cells. The receptors come from a human donor in good health. Some libraries in this study had Jurkat cell RNA spiked in.

The chain is built from TRBV20-1 and TRBJ2-7; D perhaps matches TRBD2 (6 bases). Germline V gene lookup returns CDR1 DFQATT and CDR2 SNEGSKA (reference sequence). This CDR3 has 12 amino acids. V lost 6 bases, J lost 9 bases, and 18 bases lay in between. CDR3 sequence reads: CSAIDGTHGQYF. CDR3 sequence (DNA): TGCAGTGCCATAGACGGGACTCACGGGCAGTACTTC.

This clonotype was observed a handful of times. The chain links TRBV4-2 to TRBJ2-3; D is ambiguous. The germline gives CDR1 LGHNA, CDR2 YNFKEQ. There are 13 residues in the CDR3. The germline V and J ends were trimmed by 0 bases and 6 bases, with 7 bases remaining between them. In DNA, the CDR3 is TGTGCCAGCAGCCAAGAATTGGCCGATACGCAGTATTTT. Protein: CASSQELADTQYF.

Many counts were recorded for this clonotype. This chain connects TRBV30 to TRBJ1-2, with D unclear. CDR3 length equals 14 residues. Trimming removed 2 bases at V and 2 bases at J, with 12 bases between. Germline assignment: CDR1 GTSNPN and CDR2 SVGIG (reference sequence). CDR3 coding DNA: TGTGCCTGGAGTTTTAACGCAGCCAACTATGGCTACACCTTC. This encodes CAWSFNAANYGYTF.

The chain recombines TRBV20-1 with TRBJ2-7; TRBD1 matches at 8 bases. The germline gives CDR1 DFQATT, CDR2 SNEGSKA (reference sequence). CDR3 length equals 14 residues. The V and J ends lost 3 bases and 5 bases, in that order; junction bases with no gene match: 9. In nucleotides, the CDR3 is TGCAGTGCTAGGCCGCCGACAGGGGCGGACGAGCAGTACTTC. Encoded protein: CSARPPTGADEQYF.

This clonotype was picked up many times. The chain joins TRBV5-5 to TRBJ2-3; the D is unclear. Germline CDR1 and CDR2: SGHKS and YYEKEE (reference sequence). Trimming stripped 0 bases from V and 1 base from J, with 6 bases between. The CDR3 totals 14 residues. The CDR3, as DNA: TGTGCCAGCAGCTTGGATGGGGGCACAGATACGCAGTATTTT. This codes for CASSLDGGTDTQYF.

Many counts were recorded for this clonotype. V usage is TRBV25-1 and J usage is TRBJ2-7; D tentatively reads TRBD1 or TRBD2 (5 bases each). This CDR3 comprises 12 residues. Deletions cut 3 bases from V and 4 bases from J, with 7 bases between. Germline V gene lookup returns CDR1 MGHDK and CDR2 SYGVNS. The CDR3 loop reads CASSDGTYEQYF. CDR3 coding DNA: TGTGCCAGCAGTGACGGGACGTACGAGCAGTACTTC.

This clonotype turned up a few times. V usage is TRBV5-1 and J usage is TRBJ2-3; D may be TRBD1 (8 bases). The V and J ends lost 4 bases and 4 bases respectively, with 16 bases between them. There are 15 residues in the CDR3. In germline, CDR1 is SGHRS, CDR2 YFSETQ. DNA for the CDR3: TGCGCCAGCAGCACCACAGGGGGAGGGCCAGATACGCAGTATTTT. The encoded protein is CASSTTGGGPDTQYF.

The V gene is TRBV12-5, the J gene TRBJ1-5; D possibly corresponds to TRBD1 (5 bases). Deletions cut 2 bases from V and 7 bases from J, with 15 bases between. Germline loops: CDR1 LGHNT, CDR2 FRNRAP. The CDR3 is made up of 15 amino acids. The DNA of the CDR3 is TGTGCTAGTGGTTTGACACCAGGGACGACACAGCCCCAGCATTTT. It yields the protein CASGLTPGTTQPQHF.

V and J are TRBV20-1 and TRBJ2-3; no clear D gene. Trimming removed 6 bases at V and 4 bases at J, with 20 bases between. Germline CDR1 and CDR2: DFQATT and SNEGSKA (reference sequence). The CDR3 has 15 amino acids. CDR3: CSARSSDESADTQYF. Here the CDR3 DNA reads TGCAGTGCGCGCTCCTCCGACGAGAGCGCAGATACGCAGTATTTT.

This clonotype was recorded many times. The gene calls are TRBV12-3 or TRBV12-4 and TRBJ1-1; 7 nucleotides line up with TRBD1. This CDR3 is built from 14 residues. V was clipped by 5 bases and J by 2 bases; unmatched bases: 5. This CDR3 is CASSGGQLNTEAFF. In DNA, the CDR3 is TGTGCCAGCAGTGGGGGACAGCTAAACACTGAAGCTTTCTTT.

This clonotype was seen more than once but under ten times. The gene calls are TRBV3-1 and TRBJ2-7, with D tentatively TRBD2 (7 bases). Trimming pared 0 bases from V and 0 bases from J, leaving 12 bases between. The V gene's germline CDR1 is LGHDT and CDR2 YNNKEL (reference sequence). CDR3 length: 16 amino acids. As DNA, the CDR3 is TGTGCCAGCAGCCAAGATGGCGGGGGCCCCTCCTACGAGCAGTACTTC. It codes for CASSQDGGGPSYEQYF.